This T cell receptor beta chain was captured by sequencing in a study of cytomegalovirus exposure and HLA in healthy donors. Findings and limits, study-wide: Later findings reportedly placed an Asian-associated ancestry cluster below the roughly 730-donor mean for N-insertions. Clonal expansion, a later analysis showed, was greater in HLA-associated TCR beta chains than in equally common others.

The PCR made use of 60 Vbeta and 13 Jbeta primers. Assay used: immunoSEQ multiplex PCR; TCRdb lists only in-frame clones, some missing. The data contain 110,000 to 150,000 clones, over 80% of them singletons. This clone has only a few counts. Its target is unknown. This TCR derives from a female donor in good health and CMV-seronegative. Sequencing was done on a sample of PBMCs.

CDR3 protein: CASSLFGQGPLRELFF. The CDR3 nucleotides are TGTGCCAGCAGTTTATTTGGACAGGGGCCGCTAAGGGAGCTGTTTTTT. The rearrangement joins TRBV27 to TRBJ2-2, with 9 bases identical to TRBD1. Germline lookup yields CDR1 MNHEY and CDR2 SMNVEV (reference sequence). The length of the CDR3 is 16 residues. The J segment lost 9 bases and the V segment lost 1 base, leaving 9 bases of the junction unmatched.